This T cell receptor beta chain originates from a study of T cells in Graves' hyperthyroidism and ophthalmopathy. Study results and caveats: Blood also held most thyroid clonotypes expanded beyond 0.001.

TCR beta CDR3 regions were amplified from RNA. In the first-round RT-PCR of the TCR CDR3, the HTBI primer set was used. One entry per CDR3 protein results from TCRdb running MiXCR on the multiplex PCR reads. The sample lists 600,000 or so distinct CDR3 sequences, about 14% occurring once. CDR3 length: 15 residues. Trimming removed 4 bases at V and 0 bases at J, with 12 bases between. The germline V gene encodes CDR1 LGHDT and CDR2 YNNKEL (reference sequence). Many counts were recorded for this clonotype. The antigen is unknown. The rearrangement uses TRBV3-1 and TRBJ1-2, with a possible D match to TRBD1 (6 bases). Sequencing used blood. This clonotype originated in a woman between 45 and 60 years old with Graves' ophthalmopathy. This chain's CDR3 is CASSRADRANYGYTF. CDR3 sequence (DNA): TGTGCCAGCAGCCGAGCGGACAGAGCTAACTATGGCTACACCTTC.